The T cell receptor (beta chain) under discussion was sequenced for a study of human T cells and chemical hapten exposure. Findings and caveats of the study: Following DPC sensitization, TCRs present above 1 in 1000 frequency showed no change. Counts of expanded TCRs (at PT1) showed a positive correlation with patch test score.

The study's library attached unique molecular identifiers to single cDNA molecules. TCRdb independently ran MiXCR on the RACE reads; one entry per CDR3 protein. The table records about 120,000 distinct CDR3 sequences, approximately 13% of them present only once. The trim removed 9 bases at V and 5 bases at J, leaving 11 bases unmatched. CDR3 length: 16 amino acids. Germline V gene data show CDR1 as MNHEY and CDR2 as SVGAGI. This clonotype was recorded a few times. Its cognate antigen is unknown. Time point reported: patch test 1, 2 weeks after DPC sensitization. Documented treatment: therapeutic diphenylcyclopropenone sensitization with weekly scalp DPC. Alopecia patients between 18 and 70 years old and suitable for DPC were used as donors.

The TCR was taken from a man between 18 and 35 years old with alopecia areata. Some clones in this sample may be carry-over from other donors' samples. Material: whole blood, obtained in connection with sensitization to the hapten diphenylcyclopropenone (DPC). The chain couples TRBV6-5 to TRBJ1-4, with TRBD1 matching 11 bases. In DNA form, the CDR3 reads TGTGCCAGTGGCAGGACAGGGGGCGCCGAGAATGAAAAACTGTTTTTT. Translation: CASGRTGGAENEKLFF.